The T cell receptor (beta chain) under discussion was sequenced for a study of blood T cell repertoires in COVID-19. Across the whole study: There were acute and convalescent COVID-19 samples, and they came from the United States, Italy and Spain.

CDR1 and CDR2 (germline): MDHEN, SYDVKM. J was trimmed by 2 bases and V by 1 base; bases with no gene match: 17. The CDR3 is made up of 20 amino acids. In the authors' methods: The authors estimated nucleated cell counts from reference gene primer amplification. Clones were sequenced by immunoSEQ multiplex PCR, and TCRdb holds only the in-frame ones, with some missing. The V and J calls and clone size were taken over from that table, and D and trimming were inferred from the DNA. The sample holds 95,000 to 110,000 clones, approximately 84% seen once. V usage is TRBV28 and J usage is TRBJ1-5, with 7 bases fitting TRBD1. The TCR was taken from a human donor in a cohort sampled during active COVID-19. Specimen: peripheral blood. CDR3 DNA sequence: TGTGCCAGCAGTTTATTCGGGGCAGGGGGTGATAGTAGACGCAATCAGCCCCAGCATTTT. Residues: CASSLFGAGGDSRRNQPQHF.